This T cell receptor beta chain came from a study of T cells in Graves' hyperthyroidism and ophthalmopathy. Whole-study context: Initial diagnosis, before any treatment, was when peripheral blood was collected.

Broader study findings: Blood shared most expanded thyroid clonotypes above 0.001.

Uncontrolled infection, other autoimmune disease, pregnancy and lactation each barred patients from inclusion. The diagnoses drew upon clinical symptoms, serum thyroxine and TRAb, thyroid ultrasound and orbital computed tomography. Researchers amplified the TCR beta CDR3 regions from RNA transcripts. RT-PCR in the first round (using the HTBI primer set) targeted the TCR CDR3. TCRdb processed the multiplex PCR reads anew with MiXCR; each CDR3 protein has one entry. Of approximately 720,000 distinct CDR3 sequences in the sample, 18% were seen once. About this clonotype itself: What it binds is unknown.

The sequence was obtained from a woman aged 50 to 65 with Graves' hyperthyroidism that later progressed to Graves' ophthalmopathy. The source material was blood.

Written as DNA, the CDR3 is TGCAGCCCCGGGGAAGGCCACACCTTC. Its protein is CSPGEGHTF. V and J are TRBV29-1 and TRBJ1-2; no reliable D call. Germline V gene sequence: CDR1 SQVTM, CDR2 ANQGSEA. V was pared by 8 bases and J by 12 bases, with 13 bases between. This CDR3 has 9 residues.